Listed here are 25 T cell receptor beta chains from one sample, sequenced in a study of blood T cell repertoires in COVID-19. The protocol was immunoSEQ multiplex PCR, while the TCRdb copy is restricted to in-frame clones and leaves out a portion. The table has 95,000 to 150,000 clones, 70% to 90% seen once. Sequencing was performed on peripheral blood. The source is a man aged 40-55 years with acute or convalescent COVID-19.

This chain joins TRBV2 and TRBJ1-1; D uncertain. Germline lookup yields CDR1 SNHLY and CDR2 FYNNEI. Trimming cost V 8 bases and J 8 bases, with 9 bases left between them. CDR3 length: 10 residues. The CDR3 spells CASLREEAFF. CDR3 coding DNA: TGTGCCAGCCTCCGGGAAGAAGCTTTCTTT. Supplemented by reference TRBV2 and TRBJ1-1, the full variable domain reads EPEVTQTPSHQVTQMGQEVILRCVPISNHLYFYWYRQILGQKVEFLVSFYNNEISEKSEIFDDQFSVERPDGSNFTLKIRSTKLEDSAMYFCASLREEAFFGQGTRLTVV.

This chain connects TRBV5-1 to TRBJ1-2; TRBD1 agrees at 12 bases. The ends lost 1 base at V and 1 base at J; junction bases unmatched: 5. Germline CDR1 and CDR2: SGHRS and YFSETQ. The CDR3 spans 17 residues. CDR3 in amino acids: CASSLRDRGHHNYGYTF. In DNA form, the CDR3 reads TGCGCCAGCAGCTTGAGGGACAGGGGGCATCATAACTATGGCTACACCTTC.

The chain recombines TRBV12-3 or TRBV12-4 with TRBJ1-1; no reliable D call. V shed 3 bases and J shed 3 bases, with 5 bases lying between them. The CDR3 is 12 residues long. CDR3: CASSFGDTEAFF. The CDR3 nucleotides read TGTGCCAGCAGTTTTGGAGACACTGAAGCTTTCTTT.

The chain carries TRBV19 and TRBJ2-1; TRBD2 aligns across 11 bases. Trimming took 10 bases from V and 3 from J; bases not matched to a gene: 8. The CDR3 loop spans 15 amino acids. Germline V gene lookup returns CDR1 LNHDA and CDR2 SQIVND (reference sequence). The chain's CDR3 is CATHSGGAFYNEQFF. CDR3 in DNA: TGTGCCACCCATAGCGGGGGGGCTTTCTACAATGAGCAGTTCTTC.

The chain links TRBV4-1 to TRBJ2-5; 9 nucleotides line up with TRBD1. The CDR3 is 17 amino acids. Looked up from germline, CDR1 is MGHRA and CDR2 is YSYEKL. J gave up 2 bases and V 5 bases, and 12 bases lay outside the gene matches. The CDR3 is CASSIGQGPRFQETQYF. In DNA, the CDR3 is TGCGCCAGCAGCATCGGACAGGGGCCCCGTTTTCAAGAGACCCAGTACTTC.

The chain employs TRBV30 and TRBJ1-1; TRBD1 agrees at 8 bases. The J segment lost 6 bases and the V segment lost 3 bases, leaving 12 bases of the junction unmatched. The CDR3 runs 15 residues. Germline V gives CDR1 GTSNPN, CDR2 SVGIG (reference sequence). The CDR3 spells CAWSRRIQGGAEAFF. DNA of the CDR3: TGTGCCTGGAGCCGTCGGATACAGGGGGGTGCTGAAGCTTTCTTT.

The chain combines TRBV7-2 with TRBJ1-5, with D possibly TRBD1 on 5 matching bases. Germline CDR1 and CDR2: SGHTA and FQGNSA. CDR3 length: 14 amino acids. Trimming took 5 bases from V and 1 from J, leaving 9 bases between them. Here the CDR3 reads CASSVSGSNQPQHF. CDR3 DNA sequence: TGTGCCAGCAGCGTTTCAGGGAGCAATCAGCCCCAGCATTTT.

The chain uses TRBV6-6 and TRBJ2-6, with a weak D call TRBD1 (6 bases). CDR1 and CDR2 from the germline V gene are MNHNY and SVGAGI (reference sequence). V was clipped by 2 bases and J by 2 bases, with 10 bases between them. This CDR3 region has 16 residues. The CDR3 bases are TGTGCCAGCAGTTACAGGGCAGGGGCTGGGGCCAACGTCCTGACTTTC. Encoded protein: CASSYRAGAGANVLTF.

This chain joins TRBV5-4 and TRBJ2-7; D may be TRBD2 (6 bases). Looked up from germline, CDR1 is SGHNT and CDR2 is YYREEE (reference sequence). V was trimmed by 0 bases and J by 4 bases, leaving 8 bases between them. The CDR3 runs to 13 residues. DNA of the CDR3: TGTGCCAGCAGCTTGGTCGGGAGTTACGAGCAGTACTTC. This encodes CASSLVGSYEQYF.

This clone was picked up a small number of times. The rearrangement links TRBV7-9 to TRBJ1-2, with 8 bases that match TRBD1. This CDR3 has 14 amino acids. CDR1 is SEHNR and CDR2 is FQNEAQ in the germline V gene (reference sequence). Trimming took 3 bases from V and 7 from J; bases not matched to a gene: 7. This CDR3 is CASSLRQGYGGYTF. DNA for the CDR3: TGTGCCAGCAGCTTGCGACAGGGGTACGGTGGCTACACCTTC.

The chain recombines TRBV21-1 with TRBJ1-5; TRBD1 is the table's D call, not checked against the DNA. TRBV21-1 is an annotated pseudogene. The CDR3 has 18 amino acids. The CDR3 sequence is CASSNNGRKNNSNQPQHF. DNA for the CDR3: TGTGCCAGCAGCAATAATGGCAGGAAAAACAATAGCAATCAGCCCCAGCATTTT.

J is TRBJ2-1 and V is TRBV5-4; 8 positions agree with TRBD1. After removal of 3 bases from V and 2 bases from J, the junction contained 4 bases not matched to a gene. Germline-derived CDR1 and CDR2 are SGHNT and YYREEE (reference sequence). CDR3 size: 15 residues. CDR3 in DNA: TGTGCCAGCAGCTCGAAGGACAGGGCCTACAATGAGCAGTTCTTC. Amino acid sequence: CASSSKDRAYNEQFF. Full variable domain (missing parts from reference TRBV5-4 and TRBJ2-1): ETGVTQSPTHLIKTRGQQVTLRCSSQSGHNTVSWYQQALGQGPQFIFQYYREEENGRGNFPPRFSGLQFPNYSSELNVNALELDDSALYLCASSSKDRAYNEQFFGPGTRLTVL.

The J gene is TRBJ1-4, the V gene TRBV19; the match to TRBD1 covers 8 bases. In germline, CDR1 is LNHDA, CDR2 SQIVND (reference sequence). This CDR3 is built from 14 residues. V shed 3 bases and J 8 bases; nucleotides not matched to a gene: 5. The CDR3 DNA sequence: TGTGCCAGTAGTATCCAGGGGGCTTACGAAAAACTGTTTTTT. Encoded protein: CASSIQGAYEKLFF.

In its sample, this clone was seen a few times. The genes are TRBV5-1 and TRBJ1-2, with D possibly being TRBD1 (6 bases). CDR1 is SGHRS and CDR2 is YFSETQ in the germline V gene. The V and J ends lost 4 bases and 8 bases respectively, with 21 bases between them. CDR3 length: 15 residues. The CDR3 bases are TGCGCCAGCAGCCCGGACAGTCCTATGGTGGAGGGCTACACCTTC. Translated, it gives CASSPDSPMVEGYTF.

In DNA form, the CDR3 reads TGTGCCAGCAGCGGGAGGGGGGGGTTCCAAGAGACCCAGTACTTC. It specifies CASSGRGGFQETQYF. The V gene is TRBV5-4, the J gene TRBJ2-5, with D perhaps TRBD2 (7 bases). Germline V gives CDR1 SGHNT, CDR2 YYREEE (reference sequence). The CDR3 is made up of 15 amino acids. V was trimmed by 4 bases and J by 1 base, leaving 14 bases between them.

The J gene is TRBJ1-3, the V gene TRBV18; maybe TRBD1 (6 bases). Germline assignment: CDR1 KGHSH and CDR2 LQKENI. This CDR3 has 16 amino acids. V was pared by 3 bases and J by 3 bases, with 15 bases between. CDR3 in amino acids: CASSPPTGSRGNTIYF. In nucleotides, the CDR3 is TGTGCCAGCTCACCCCCAACAGGGTCGCGTGGAAACACCATATATTTT.

The chain employs TRBV30 and TRBJ1-4, with D possibly TRBD1 on 5 matching bases. CDR1 and CDR2 from the germline V gene are GTSNPN and SVGIG (reference sequence). This CDR3 is built from 17 residues. Between the trimmed V and J ends, which lost 0 bases and 0 bases, there was a span of 14 bases. The CDR3 coding sequence is TGTGCCTGGAGTGTACCCGTAGGGGCTGCAACTAATGAAAAACTGTTTTTT. Translation: CAWSVPVGAATNEKLFF.

This clone was seen more than once but under ten times. This sequence joins TRBV15 and TRBJ1-4; D gene ambiguous. Germline V gene lookup returns CDR1 LNHNV and CDR2 YYDKDF (reference sequence). With 0 bases removed from V and 7 bases from J, the gap between germline ends came to 6 bases. The length of the CDR3 is 13 residues. Here the CDR3 reads CATSRDSREKLFF. DNA for the CDR3: TGTGCCACCAGCAGAGATAGTCGTGAAAAACTGTTTTTT. Full variable domain (remainder filled in from reference TRBV15 and TRBJ1-4): DAMVIQNPRYQVTQFGKPVTLSCSQTLNHNVMYWYQQKSSQAPKLLFHYYDKDFNNEADTPDNFQSRRPNTSFCFLDIRSPGLGDTAMYLCATSRDSREKLFFGSGTQLSVL.

This clone was picked up a small number of times. The chain is built from TRBV19 and TRBJ1-5, with a possible D match to TRBD1 (6 bases). CDR1 LNHDA and CDR2 SQIVND come from the germline V gene (reference sequence). Deletions cut 1 base from V and 6 bases from J, with 10 bases between. The CDR3 loop spans 14 amino acids. The CDR3 nucleotides read TGTGCCAGTAGTATAGTGTGGGGGCCTCAGCCCCAGCATTTT. Amino acids: CASSIVWGPQPQHF.

The chain links TRBV12-3 or TRBV12-4 to TRBJ2-2; tentatively, D is TRBD1 (5 bases). The V gene lost 5 bases and the J gene lost 7 bases, with 8 bases spanning the gap. The length of the CDR3 is 12 residues. The CDR3 loop reads CASSPGFGELFF. The CDR3 coding sequence is TGTGCCAGCAGTCCAGGGTTCGGGGAGCTGTTTTTT.

The rearrangement links TRBV11-2 to TRBJ2-2; D may be TRBD1 (5 bases). Germline CDR1 is SGHAT and CDR2 is FQNNGV. This CDR3 has 13 amino acids. Trimming took off 1 base at V and 8 bases at J, with 8 bases between the two ends. The CDR3 reads CASSLVRQGELFF. The CDR3 DNA sequence: TGTGCCAGCAGCTTAGTGAGACAGGGGGAGCTGTTTTTT.

The chain links TRBV5-6 to TRBJ1-3; D might be TRBD1 (6 bases). The CDR3 runs to 19 residues. The ends were cut back, 0 bases at V and 0 bases at J, with 19 bases in the middle. Germline CDR1 and CDR2: SGHDT and YYEEEE. The CDR3 sequence: CASSLGGRGTFSSGNTIYF. CDR3 sequence (DNA): TGTGCCAGCAGCTTGGGCGGCAGGGGAACGTTTAGCTCTGGAAACACCATATATTTT.

This clone was seen a handful of times. The chain combines TRBV18 with TRBJ2-3; perhaps TRBD1 as D (5 bases). Germline-derived CDR1 and CDR2 are KGHSH and LQKENI. Trimming took off 3 bases at V and 6 bases at J, with 7 bases between the two ends. CDR3 length equals 12 residues. The DNA of the CDR3 is TGTGCCAGCTCACCTGCAGGGGATACGCAGTATTTT. This sequence encodes CASSPAGDTQYF.

This clone was counted a single time. The rearrangement links TRBV10-3 to TRBJ2-7; 7 bases agree with TRBD1. V gave up 4 bases and J gave up 9 bases; unmatched junction bases: 15. Germline CDR1 is ENHRY and CDR2 is SYGVKD. CDR3 length equals 15 residues. The CDR3, as DNA: TGTGCCATCAGTGTGCAAGGACAGGCCCCTACTGGGCAGTACTTC. Translation gives CAISVQGQAPTGQYF.

The rearrangement joins TRBV24-1 to TRBJ2-3; 7 nucleotides line up with TRBD1. Trimming cost V 1 base and J 2 bases; bases outside gene matches: 14. Germline CDR1 KGHDR, CDR2 SFDVKD. CDR3 length: 19 residues. CDR3 bases: TGTGCCACCAGTGATTTCCAAACTTCCGGACAGGAGAACACAGATACGCAGTATTTT. Its protein product is CATSDFQTSGQENTDTQYF.